This TCR beta chain derives from a study of blood T cells in healthy people across ages. Each sample used at least 6 million PBMCs. This clonotype appeared a few times. Just one base apart from a much larger clone, this may be a read error. Sample-barcoded 5' priming and a J-beta primer mix drove a second PCR of about 6 to 12 cycles. MiXCR, applied by TCRdb to the 5' RACE reads, yields one record per CDR3 protein. The repertoire holds around 1,500,000 distinct CDR3 sequences, with 28% as singletons. Germline V gene sequence: CDR1 SGHVS, CDR2 FNYEAQ. CDR3 length: 14 residues. The specimen was blood. The chain employs TRBV7-6 and TRBJ2-5; D perhaps matches TRBD1 (5 bases). The sequence came from a woman aged 25 to 39 in good health. The CDR3 sequence is CAGSPTWGGETQYF. The CDR3 DNA reads TGTGCCGGCAGCCCTACGTGGGGCGGAGAGACCCAGTACTTC.